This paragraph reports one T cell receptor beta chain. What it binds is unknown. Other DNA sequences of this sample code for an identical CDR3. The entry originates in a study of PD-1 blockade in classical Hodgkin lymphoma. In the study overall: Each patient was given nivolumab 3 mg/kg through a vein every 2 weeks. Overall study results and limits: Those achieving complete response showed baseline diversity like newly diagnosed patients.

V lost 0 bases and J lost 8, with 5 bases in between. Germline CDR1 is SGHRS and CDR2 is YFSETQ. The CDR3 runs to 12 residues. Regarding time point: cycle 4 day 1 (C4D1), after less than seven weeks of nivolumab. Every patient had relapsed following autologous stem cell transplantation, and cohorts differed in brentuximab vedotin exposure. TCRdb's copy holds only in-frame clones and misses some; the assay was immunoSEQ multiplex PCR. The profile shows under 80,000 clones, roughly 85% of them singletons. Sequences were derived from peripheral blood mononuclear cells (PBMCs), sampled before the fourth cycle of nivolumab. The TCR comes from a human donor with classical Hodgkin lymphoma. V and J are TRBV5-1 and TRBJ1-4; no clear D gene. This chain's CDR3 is CASSLGGEKLFF. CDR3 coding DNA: TGCGCCAGCAGCTTGGGGGGAGAAAAACTGTTTTTT.